This TCR beta chain was observed in a study of cytotoxic CD8 clonotypes in ibrutinib-treated CLL. As for the study in general: Partial response occurred in approximately 25 patients and complete response in 2; at median around 70 months, around 14 remained remitted and roughly 12 progressed. On average, each sample had roughly 230,000 productive templates and 94,082 productive rearrangements. Whole-study results and caveats: Patients had baseline clonality above age-matched healthy donors, and this clonality moved with circulating CD8+ T-cell counts.

In this sample, this clone turned up once. Its target is not known. CDR1 and CDR2 (germline): SNHLY, FYNNEI. V dropped 6 bases and J dropped 3 bases, with 12 bases sitting between them. CDR3 size: 14 residues. The sequencing depth, 1 in 200,000 to 1 in 1 million T cells, was the target. This table comes from immunoSEQ multiplex PCR, and its TCRdb copy is limited to in-frame clones, with some not included. This sample has approximately 74,000 clones; 80% occur once, and the top ten carry roughly 8%. The source is a human donor with chronic lymphocytic leukemia. This sample comprised PBMCs, obtained at disease progression, from a patient treated with ibrutinib. The chain links TRBV2 to TRBJ1-3; D not certain. The CDR3: CASRIFRSGNTIYF. DNA of the CDR3: TGTGCCAGCAGGATATTCAGGAGTGGAAACACCATATATTTT. The complete variable domain, with remaining parts taken from reference TRBV2 and TRBJ1-3, reads EPEVTQTPSHQVTQMGQEVILRCVPISNHLYFYWYRQILGQKVEFLVSFYNNEISEKSEIFDDQFSVERPDGSNFTLKIRSTKLEDSAMYFCASRIFRSGNTIYFGEGSWLTVV.